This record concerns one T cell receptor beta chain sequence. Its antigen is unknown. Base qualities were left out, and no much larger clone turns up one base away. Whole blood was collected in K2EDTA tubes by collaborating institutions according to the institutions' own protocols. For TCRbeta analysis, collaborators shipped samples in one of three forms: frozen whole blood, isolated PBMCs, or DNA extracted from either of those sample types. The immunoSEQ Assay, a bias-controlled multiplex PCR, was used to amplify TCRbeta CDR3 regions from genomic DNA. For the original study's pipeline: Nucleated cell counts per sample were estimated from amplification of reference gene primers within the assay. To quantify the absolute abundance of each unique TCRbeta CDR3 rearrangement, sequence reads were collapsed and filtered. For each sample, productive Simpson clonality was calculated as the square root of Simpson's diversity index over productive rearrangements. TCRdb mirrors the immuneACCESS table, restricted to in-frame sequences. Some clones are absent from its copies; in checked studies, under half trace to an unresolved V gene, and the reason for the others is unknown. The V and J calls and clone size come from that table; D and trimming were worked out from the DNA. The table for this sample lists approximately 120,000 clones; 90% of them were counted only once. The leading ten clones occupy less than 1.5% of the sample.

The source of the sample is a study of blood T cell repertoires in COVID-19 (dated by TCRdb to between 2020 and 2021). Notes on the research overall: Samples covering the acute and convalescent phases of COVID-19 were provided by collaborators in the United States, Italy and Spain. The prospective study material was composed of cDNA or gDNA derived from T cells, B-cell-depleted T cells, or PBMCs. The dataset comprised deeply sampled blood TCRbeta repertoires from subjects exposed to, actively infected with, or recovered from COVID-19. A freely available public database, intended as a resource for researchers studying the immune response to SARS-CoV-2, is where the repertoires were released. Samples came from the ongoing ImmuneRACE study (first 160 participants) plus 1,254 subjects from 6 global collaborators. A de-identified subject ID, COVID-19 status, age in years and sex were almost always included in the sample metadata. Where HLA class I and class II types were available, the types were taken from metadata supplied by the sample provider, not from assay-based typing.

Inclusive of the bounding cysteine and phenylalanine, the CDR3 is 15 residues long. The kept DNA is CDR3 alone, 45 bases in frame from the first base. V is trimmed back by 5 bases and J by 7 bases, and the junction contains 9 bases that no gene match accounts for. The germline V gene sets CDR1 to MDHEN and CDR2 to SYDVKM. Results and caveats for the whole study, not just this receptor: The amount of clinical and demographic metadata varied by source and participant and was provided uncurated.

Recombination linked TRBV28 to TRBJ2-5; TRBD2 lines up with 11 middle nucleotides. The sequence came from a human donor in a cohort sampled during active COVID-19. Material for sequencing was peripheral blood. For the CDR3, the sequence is CASSATSGGAGTQYF. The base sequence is TGTGCCAGCAGTGCCACTAGCGGGGGCGCGGGGACCCAGTACTTC.